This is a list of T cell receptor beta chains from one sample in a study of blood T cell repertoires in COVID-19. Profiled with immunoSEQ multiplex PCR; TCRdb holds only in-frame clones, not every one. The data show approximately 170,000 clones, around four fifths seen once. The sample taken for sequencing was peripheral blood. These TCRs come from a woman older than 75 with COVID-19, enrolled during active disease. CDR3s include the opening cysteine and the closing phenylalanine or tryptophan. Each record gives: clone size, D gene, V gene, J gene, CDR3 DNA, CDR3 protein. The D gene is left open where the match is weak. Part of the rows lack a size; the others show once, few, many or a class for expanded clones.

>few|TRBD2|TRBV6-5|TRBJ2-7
TGTGCCAGCCTGCCTAGTACTAGCGGATCCTACGAGCAGTACTTC
CASLPSTSGSYEQYF
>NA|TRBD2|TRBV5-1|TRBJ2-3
TGCGCCAGTCGGCGGGAGGGCCCGCGAGATACGCAGTATTTT
CASRREGPRDTQYF
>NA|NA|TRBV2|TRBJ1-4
TGTGCCACCAAGGGCCCACCAAGAGGGGAAAAACTGTTTTTT
CATKGPPRGEKLFF
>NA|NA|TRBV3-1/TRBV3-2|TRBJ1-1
TGTGCCAGCACCCCCGCACAGGGAGCGTGGGCTTTCTTT
CASTPAQGAWAFF
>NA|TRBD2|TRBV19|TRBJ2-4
TGTGCCAGTGCTAGCGGGAGGAATCAGTACTTC
CASASGRNQYF
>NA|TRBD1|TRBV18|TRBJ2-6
TGTGCCAGCTCACCTAGACAGGGGAGGAACGTCCTGACTTTC
CASSPRQGRNVLTF
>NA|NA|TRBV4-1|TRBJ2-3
TGCGCCAGCAGCCCGTGGACTAGCACAGATACGCAGTATTTT
CASSPWTSTDTQYF
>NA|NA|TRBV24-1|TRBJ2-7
TGTGCCACCATCGAGGGGGTTTGGGAGCAGTACTTC
CATIEGVWEQYF
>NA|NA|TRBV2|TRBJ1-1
TGTGCCAGCAATAGACAGCCGAACACTGAAGCTTTCTTT
CASNRQPNTEAFF
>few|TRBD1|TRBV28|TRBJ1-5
TGTGCCAGCAGTTTCCCGGGACAGGATTGGCCCCAGCATTTT
CASSFPGQDWPQHF
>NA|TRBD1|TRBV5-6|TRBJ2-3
TGTGCCAGCTCCGGGACAGGGGGTAGGGGGGCCACAGATACGCAGTATTTT
CASSGTGGRGATDTQYF
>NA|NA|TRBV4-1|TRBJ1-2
TGCGCCAGCACCAATCATATCTGGAGTGCTAACTATGGCTACACCTTC
CASTNHIWSANYGYTF
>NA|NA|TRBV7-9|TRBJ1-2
TGTGCCAGCAGCTTAAAGGGGACTTTCTATGGCTACACCTTC
CASSLKGTFYGYTF